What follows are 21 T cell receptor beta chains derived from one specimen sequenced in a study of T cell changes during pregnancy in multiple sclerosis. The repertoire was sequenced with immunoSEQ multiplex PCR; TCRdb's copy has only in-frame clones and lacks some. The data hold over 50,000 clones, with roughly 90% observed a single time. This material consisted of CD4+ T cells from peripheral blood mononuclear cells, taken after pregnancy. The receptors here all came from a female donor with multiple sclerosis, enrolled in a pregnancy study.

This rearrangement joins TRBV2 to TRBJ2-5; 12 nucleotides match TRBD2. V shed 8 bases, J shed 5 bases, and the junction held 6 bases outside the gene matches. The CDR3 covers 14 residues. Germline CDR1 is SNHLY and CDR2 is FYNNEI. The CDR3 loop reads CASLTSGSGETQYF. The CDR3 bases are TGTGCCAGCTTGACTAGCGGGAGTGGTGAGACCCAGTACTTC.

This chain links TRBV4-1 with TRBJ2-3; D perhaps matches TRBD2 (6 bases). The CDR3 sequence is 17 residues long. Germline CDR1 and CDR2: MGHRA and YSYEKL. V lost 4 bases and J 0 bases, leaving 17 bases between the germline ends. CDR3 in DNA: TGCGCCAGCAGCCCCCGCCTTGAAGCGGGTAGCACAGATACGCAGTATTTT. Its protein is CASSPRLEAGSTDTQYF.

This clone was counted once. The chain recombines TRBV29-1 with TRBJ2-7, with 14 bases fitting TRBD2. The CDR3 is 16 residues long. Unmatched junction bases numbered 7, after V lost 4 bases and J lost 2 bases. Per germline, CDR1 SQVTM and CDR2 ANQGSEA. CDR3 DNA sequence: TGCAGCGTTGGAAGAGGACTAGCGGGAGGCGCCTACGAGCAGTACTTC. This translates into CSVGRGLAGGAYEQYF.

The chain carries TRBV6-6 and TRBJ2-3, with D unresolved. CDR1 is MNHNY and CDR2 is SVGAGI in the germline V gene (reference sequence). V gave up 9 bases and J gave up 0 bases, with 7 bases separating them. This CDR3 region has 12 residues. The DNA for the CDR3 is TGTGCCAGTGCAACTAGCACAGATACGCAGTATTTT. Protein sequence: CASATSTDTQYF.

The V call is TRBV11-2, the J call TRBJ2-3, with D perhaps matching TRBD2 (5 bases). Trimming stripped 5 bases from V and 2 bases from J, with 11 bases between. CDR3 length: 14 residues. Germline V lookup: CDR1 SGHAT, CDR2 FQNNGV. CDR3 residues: CASSDAGHTDTQYF. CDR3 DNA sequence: TGTGCCAGCAGCGACGCGGGTCACACAGATACGCAGTATTTT.

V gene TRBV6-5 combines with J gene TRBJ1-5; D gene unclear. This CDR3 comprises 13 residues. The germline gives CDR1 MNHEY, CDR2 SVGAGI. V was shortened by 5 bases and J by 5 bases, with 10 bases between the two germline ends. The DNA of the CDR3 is TGTGCCAGCAGTATCCGGGAGCATCAGCCCCAGCATTTT. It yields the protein CASSIREHQPQHF.

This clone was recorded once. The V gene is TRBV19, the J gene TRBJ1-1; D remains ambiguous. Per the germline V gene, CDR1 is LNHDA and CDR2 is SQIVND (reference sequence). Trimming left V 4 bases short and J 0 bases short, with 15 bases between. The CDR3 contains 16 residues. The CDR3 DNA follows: TGTGCCAGTAGTAATCCGAGGGCACCTATGAACACTGAAGCTTTCTTT. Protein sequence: CASSNPRAPMNTEAFF.

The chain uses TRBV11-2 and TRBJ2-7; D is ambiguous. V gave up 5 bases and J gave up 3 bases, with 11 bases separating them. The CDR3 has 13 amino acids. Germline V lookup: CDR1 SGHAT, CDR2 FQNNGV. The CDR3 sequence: CASSPRWSYEQYF. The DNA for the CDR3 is TGTGCCAGCAGCCCCCGTTGGAGCTACGAGCAGTACTTC.

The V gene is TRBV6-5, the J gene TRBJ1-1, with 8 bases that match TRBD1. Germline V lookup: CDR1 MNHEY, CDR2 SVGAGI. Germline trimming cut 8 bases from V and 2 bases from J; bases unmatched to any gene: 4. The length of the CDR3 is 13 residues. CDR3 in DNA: TGTGCCAGCGGACAGGGCGTCAACACTGAAGCTTTCTTT. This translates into CASGQGVNTEAFF.

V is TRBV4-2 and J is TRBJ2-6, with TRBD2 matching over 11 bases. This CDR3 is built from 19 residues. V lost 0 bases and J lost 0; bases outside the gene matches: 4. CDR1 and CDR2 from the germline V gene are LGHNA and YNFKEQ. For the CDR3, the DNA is TGTGCCAGCAGCCAAGATAGCACTAGCGGGGGCTCTGGGGCCAACGTCCTGACTTTC. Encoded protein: CASSQDSTSGGSGANVLTF.

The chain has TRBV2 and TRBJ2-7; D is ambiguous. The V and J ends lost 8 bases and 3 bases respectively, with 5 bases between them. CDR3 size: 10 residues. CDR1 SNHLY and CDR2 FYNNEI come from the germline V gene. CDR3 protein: CASSGYEQYF. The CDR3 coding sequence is TGTGCCAGCTCCGGCTACGAGCAGTACTTC.

This CDR3 reads CASSAFGQQNTEAFF. CDR3 DNA sequence: TGTGCCAGCAGTGCCTTTGGACAGCAGAACACTGAAGCTTTCTTT. V usage is TRBV25-1 and J usage is TRBJ1-1; tentatively, D is TRBD1 (6 bases). V was trimmed by 4 bases and J by 1 base, leaving 13 bases between them. The CDR3 extends over 15 amino acids. Per germline, CDR1 MGHDK and CDR2 SYGVNS. The full variable domain, in which reference TRBV25-1 and TRBJ1-1 provide the parts outside the CDR3, is EADIYQTPRYLVIGTGKKITLECSQTMGHDKMYWYQQDPGMELHLIHYSYGVNSTEKGDLSSESTVSRIRTEHFPLTLESARPSHTSQYLCASSAFGQQNTEAFFGQGTRLTVV.

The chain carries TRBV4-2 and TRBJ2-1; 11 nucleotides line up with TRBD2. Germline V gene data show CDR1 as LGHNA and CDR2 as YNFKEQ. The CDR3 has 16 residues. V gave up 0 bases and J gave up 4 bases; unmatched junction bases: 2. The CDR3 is CASSQDGTSGYNEQFF. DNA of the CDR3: TGTGCCAGCAGCCAAGATGGGACTAGCGGATACAATGAGCAGTTCTTC.

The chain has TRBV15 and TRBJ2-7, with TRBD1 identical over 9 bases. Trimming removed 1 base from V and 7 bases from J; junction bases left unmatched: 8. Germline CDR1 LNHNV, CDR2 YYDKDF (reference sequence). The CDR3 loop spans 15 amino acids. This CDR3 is CATSRVITGGREQYF. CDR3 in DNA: TGTGCCACCAGCAGAGTTATAACAGGGGGCAGGGAGCAGTACTTC.

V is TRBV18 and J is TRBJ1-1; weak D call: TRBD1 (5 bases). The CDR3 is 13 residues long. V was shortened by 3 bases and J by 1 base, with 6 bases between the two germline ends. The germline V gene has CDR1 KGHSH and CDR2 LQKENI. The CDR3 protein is CASSPDTNTEAFF. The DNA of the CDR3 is TGTGCCAGCTCACCGGACACGAACACTGAAGCTTTCTTT.

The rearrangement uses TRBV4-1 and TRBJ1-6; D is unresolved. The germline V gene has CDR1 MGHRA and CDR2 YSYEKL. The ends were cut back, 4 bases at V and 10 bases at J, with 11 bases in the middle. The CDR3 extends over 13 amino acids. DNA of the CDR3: TGCGCCAGCAGCCCGCTATTGATGTCACCCCTCCACTTT. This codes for CASSPLLMSPLHF.

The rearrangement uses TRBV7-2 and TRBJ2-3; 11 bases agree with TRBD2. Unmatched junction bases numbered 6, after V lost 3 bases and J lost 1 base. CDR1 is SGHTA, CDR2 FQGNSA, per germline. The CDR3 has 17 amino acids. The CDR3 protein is CASSFLAGGFGTDTQYF. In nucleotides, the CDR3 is TGTGCCAGCAGCTTCCTAGCGGGAGGTTTCGGCACAGATACGCAGTATTTT.

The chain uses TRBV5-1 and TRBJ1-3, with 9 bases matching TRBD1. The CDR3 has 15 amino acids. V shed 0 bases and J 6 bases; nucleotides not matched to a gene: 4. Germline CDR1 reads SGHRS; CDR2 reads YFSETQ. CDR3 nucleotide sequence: TGCGCCAGCAGCTTGGGGGACAGGGCTGAAAACACCATATATTTT. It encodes CASSLGDRAENTIYF.

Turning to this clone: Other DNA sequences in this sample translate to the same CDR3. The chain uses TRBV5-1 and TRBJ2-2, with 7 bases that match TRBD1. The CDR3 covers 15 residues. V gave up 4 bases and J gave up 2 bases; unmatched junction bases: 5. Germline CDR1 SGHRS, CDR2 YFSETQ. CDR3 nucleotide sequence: TGCGCCAGCAGCCTAGACAGGGCCAACACCGGGGAGCTGTTTTTT. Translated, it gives CASSLDRANTGELFF.

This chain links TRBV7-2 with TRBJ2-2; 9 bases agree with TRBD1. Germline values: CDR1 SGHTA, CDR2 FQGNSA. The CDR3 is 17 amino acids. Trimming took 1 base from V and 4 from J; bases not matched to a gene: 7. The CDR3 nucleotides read TGTGCCAGCAGCTTAGTGGGGACAGGGCTGGGCACCGGGGAGCTGTTTTTT. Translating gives CASSLVGTGLGTGELFF.

The CDR3 DNA is TGCGCCAGCAGCCAAGCTAGCGGGAGGGAAGGCGAGCAGTTCTTC. Protein sequence: CASSQASGREGEQFF. This sequence joins TRBV4-1 and TRBJ2-1; 12 bases align to TRBD2. The CDR3 is 15 amino acids. Germline CDR1 reads MGHRA; CDR2 reads YSYEKL. Trimming removed 1 base from V and 10 bases from J; junction bases left unmatched: 5.